Described below is a single TCR beta chain sequence and its context. From the 5' RACE reads, TCRdb lists one entry per CDR3 protein and no DNA. The table for this sample gives around 380,000 distinct CDR3 sequences. The data stem from a study of T cells expressing NK-cell markers. This CDR3 contains 17 residues. Germline V lookup: CDR1 SGHRS, CDR2 YFSETQ. Material for sequencing was blood T cells: a sorted CD56 or NKG2C T cell subset, CD4+ or CD8+ T cells, or bulk PBMC T cells (not recorded which). This TCR derives from a woman aged 50 to 60 in good health. V gene TRBV5-1 combines with J gene TRBJ2-2. The CDR3 loop reads CASSLAPVGLSTGELFF.